This TCR beta chain stems from a study of CD8 T cells in Susac syndrome. Of note for this clonotype: The antigen is undetermined.

The RNA, roughly 0.5 to 1 ug, was put through reverse transcription using random hexamers. A multiplex approach, immunoSEQ multiplex PCR, amplified TCR beta CDR3 across 54 Vbeta and 13 Jbeta. MiXCR, applied by TCRdb to the immunoSEQ multiplex PCR reads, yields one record per CDR3 protein. The sample shows 120,000 or so distinct CDR3 sequences, roughly 92% of them seen only once. Study-level points and caveats: A relatively small number of individuals underwent TCR sequencing and HLA analysis.

The ends were cut back, 7 bases at V and 7 bases at J, with 20 bases in the middle. CDR1 is MDHEN and CDR2 is SYDVKM in the germline V gene. CDR3 length: 14 residues. Sequenced input: CD4+ T cells from PBMCs. The V and J genes are TRBV28 and TRBJ2-7; D remains unclear. The TCR sequence derives from a human donor in good health. For the CDR3, the DNA is TGTGCCAGCACCTCCCCCCCAGCCATTCTGGAGCAGTACTTC. Its translation is CASTSPPAILEQYF.